What follows are 22 T cell receptor beta chains derived from one specimen sequenced in a study of early T cells in non-severe SARS-CoV-2 infection. From the 5' RACE reads, TCRdb called clonotypes with MiXCR, one entry per CDR3 protein. The data show just under 45,000 distinct CDR3 sequences, with 11% seen just once and 9.5% to 10% held by the top ten. Sample: whole blood. The origin of the receptors is an adult who was a healthcare worker with PCR-confirmed SARS-CoV-2 infection or an uninfected control (not recorded which).

This clonotype was detected ten times or more. The gene calls are TRBV4-3 and TRBJ1-1; 8 bases map to TRBD1. This CDR3 has 18 residues. CDR1 and CDR2 (germline): LGHNA, YSLEER. The V segment lost 0 bases and the J segment 14 bases; nucleotides outside the gene matches: 23. The CDR3 loop is CASSQDPPGQGMGLTSFF. The CDR3 region has the DNA TGCGCCAGCAGCCAAGATCCCCCCGGACAGGGAATGGGGCTAACCAGCTTCTTT.

This clonotype was counted only a few times. V usage is TRBV4-2 and J usage is TRBJ1-1, with D unclear. This CDR3 is 15 amino acids long. V was pared by 1 base and J by 5 bases, with 14 bases between. Germline V gene lookup returns CDR1 LGHNA and CDR2 YNFKEQ. The CDR3 nucleotides read TGTGCCAGCAGCCAAGCCCCGTGGGGAAGTACTGAAGCTTTCTTT. Amino acid sequence: CASSQAPWGSTEAFF.

This clonotype was observed a handful of times. V usage is TRBV10-3 and J usage is TRBJ2-7, with 7 bases fitting TRBD2. The CDR3 consists of 13 residues. V lost 10 bases, J lost 0 bases, and 6 bases stayed unmatched. Germline V CDR1 and CDR2: ENHRY, SYGVKD. CDR3: CATLREGSYEQYF. In DNA form, the CDR3 reads TGTGCCACCTTAAGGGAGGGCTCCTACGAGCAGTACTTC.

This clonotype came up many times. J is TRBJ2-3 and V is TRBV7-3, with 10 bases aligning to TRBD1. Germline V gives CDR1 SGHTA, CDR2 FQGTGA. Trimming took 3 bases from V and 6 from J; bases not matched to a gene: 3. The CDR3 has 14 residues. The CDR3 DNA reads TGTGCCAGCAGCTTTGACAGGGGGCCCGATACGCAGTATTTT. As protein: CASSFDRGPDTQYF.

This clonotype was observed at least ten times. The rearrangement links TRBV12-3 or TRBV12-4 to TRBJ1-1; a weak D match, TRBD1 (5 bases). V lost 3 bases and J lost 1, with 9 bases in between. The CDR3 has 14 residues. The CDR3 spells CASSFFQGNTEAFF. The DNA for the CDR3 is TGTGCCAGCAGTTTTTTTCAGGGGAACACTGAAGCTTTCTTT.

As regards this clonotype: A much larger clone lies a single base off, so this may be a read error. The rearrangement joins TRBV29-1 to TRBJ2-7, with 7 bases that match TRBD1. The CDR3 runs 12 residues. Germline CDR1 reads SQVTM; CDR2 reads ANQGSEA. The CDR3 protein is CSAEDRPYERYF. The CDR3 DNA is TGCAGCGCCGAGGACAGGCCCTACGAGCGGTACTTC.

This clonotype was observed a few times. V usage is TRBV7-2 and J usage is TRBJ1-2; D is possibly TRBD1 (6 bases). Germline loops: CDR1 SGHTA, CDR2 FQGNSA. This CDR3 is 13 amino acids long. Deletions cut 5 bases from V and 8 bases from J, with 15 bases between. CDR3 in DNA: TGTGCCAGCAGCACGGGGCAGGGGTACGGCTACACCTTC. This codes for CASSTGQGYGYTF.

Ten or more counts support this clonotype. The V and J genes are TRBV7-3 and TRBJ2-7; either TRBD1 or TRBD2 may fit D (6 bases each). The CDR3 is 13 residues long. CDR1 and CDR2 (germline): SGHTA, FQGTGA. V was pared by 0 bases and J by 6 bases, with 9 bases between. The chain's CDR3 is CASSLTWGAEQYF. The CDR3 DNA follows: TGTGCCAGCAGCTTAACGTGGGGGGCCGAGCAGTACTTC. Drawing the rest from reference TRBV7-3 and TRBJ2-7, the complete variable domain is GAGVSQTPSNKVTEKGKYVELRCDPISGHTALYWYRQSLGQGPEFLIYFQGTGAADDSGLPNDRFFAVRPEGSVSTLKIQRTERGDSAVYLCASSLTWGAEQYFGPGTRLTVT.

This clonotype was seen a handful of times. This chain links TRBV2 with TRBJ1-5; tentative D call: TRBD1 (5 bases). The V gene's germline CDR1 is SNHLY and CDR2 FYNNEI. CDR3 length equals 14 residues. Trimming shortened V by 2 bases and J by 6 bases, and 11 bases separated the two germline ends. The CDR3 DNA reads TGTGCCAGCAGTGAATCTGACAGTACTCAGCCCCAGCATTTT. Protein: CASSESDSTQPQHF. Based on the CDR3 plus reference TRBV2 and TRBJ1-5, the full variable domain is EPEVTQTPSHQVTQMGQEVILRCVPISNHLYFYWYRQILGQKVEFLVSFYNNEISEKSEIFDDQFSVERPDGSNFTLKIRSTKLEDSAMYFCASSESDSTQPQHFGDGTRLSIL.

This clonotype was seen ten or more times. This chain uses TRBV27 with TRBJ1-2; D gene uncertain. CDR3 size: 14 residues. CDR1 is MNHEY and CDR2 is SMNVEV in the germline V gene (reference sequence). V was trimmed by 1 base and J by 0 bases, leaving 6 bases between them. The CDR3 is CASSLFNSNYGYTF. For the CDR3, the DNA is TGTGCCAGCAGTTTATTCAACTCTAACTATGGCTACACCTTC.

This clonotype was seen repeatedly, ten times or more. CDR3 nucleotide sequence: TGTGCCAGCAGCTCCGGGACAGGTTACTACGAGCAGTACTTC. Its protein is CASSSGTGYYEQYF. V and J are TRBV7-2 and TRBJ2-7; 8 bases are a match to TRBD1. The CDR3 covers 14 residues. J lost 3 bases, V lost 4 bases, and 5 bases had no gene match. CDR1 is SGHTA, CDR2 FQGNSA, per germline.

V usage is TRBV18 and J usage is TRBJ2-1; 13 bases are shared with TRBD2. Germline V CDR1 and CDR2: KGHSH, LQKENI. The trim removed 1 base at V and 4 bases at J, leaving 4 bases unmatched. The CDR3 has 17 amino acids. The CDR3 nucleotides read TGTGCCAGCTCACCACGGACTAGCGGGGGCCCTTACAATGAGCAGTTCTTC. Translated: CASSPRTSGGPYNEQFF.

The CDR3 sequence: CASSQDFGQANEKLFF. The CDR3 DNA reads as TGCGCCAGCAGCCAAGATTTCGGGCAGGCTAATGAAAAACTGTTTTTT. The chain employs TRBV4-3 and TRBJ1-4; D unresolved. Trimming took 0 bases from V and 3 from J, leaving 11 bases between them. The CDR3 sequence is 16 residues long. Germline V gene data show CDR1 as LGHNA and CDR2 as YSLEER.

This clonotype came up many times. The gene calls are TRBV7-9 and TRBJ1-5; no firm D call. Germline V gene sequence: CDR1 SEHNR, CDR2 FQNEAQ (reference sequence). The V end lost 5 bases, the J end lost 4 bases, and 6 bases lay between the germline ends. The CDR3 runs 12 residues. The CDR3 DNA is TGTGCCAGCAGCATTATAAATCAGCCCCAGCATTTT. Its translation is CASSIINQPQHF.

This clonotype has just a few counts. The V and J genes are TRBV6-5 and TRBJ1-6; 10 bases map to TRBD1. The CDR3 extends over 15 amino acids. Germline loops: CDR1 MNHEY, CDR2 SVGAGI. Trimming at V came to 6 bases and at J to 9 bases, leaving 8 bases not matched to a gene. CDR3 sequence: CASSPGTGVRSPLHF. The CDR3 DNA reads as TGTGCCAGCAGCCCCGGGACAGGGGTTCGTTCACCCCTCCACTTT.

This chain joins TRBV7-2 and TRBJ1-6; 8 bases agree with TRBD1. Trimming removed 0 bases from V and 10 bases from J; junction bases left unmatched: 5. This CDR3 contains 15 residues. CDR1 SGHTA and CDR2 FQGNSA come from the germline V gene. The CDR3 bases are TGTGCCAGCAGCTTAGCACAGACAGGGGACTCACCCCTCCACTTT. Translating gives CASSLAQTGDSPLHF.

This clonotype was observed a handful of times. The chain carries TRBV27 and TRBJ1-1, with a weak D call TRBD1 (6 bases). This CDR3 is built from 15 residues. The V end lost 4 bases, the J end lost 6 bases, and 18 bases lay between the germline ends. CDR1 is MNHEY and CDR2 is SMNVEV in the germline V gene (reference sequence). The CDR3 sequence: CASSSRTVGGPEAFF. The CDR3 coding sequence is TGTGCCAGCAGTTCGAGGACAGTCGGAGGCCCTGAAGCTTTCTTT.

This clonotype came up many times. The CDR3 DNA sequence: TGTGCCAGCAGTCAGGACAGGGAGTTAGAAAAACTGTTTTTT. Amino acid sequence: CASSQDRELEKLFF. J is TRBJ1-4 and V is TRBV27; 8 nucleotides line up with TRBD1. V trimming: 5 bases; J trimming: 8 bases; junction bases outside the gene matches: 7. The V gene's germline CDR1 is MNHEY and CDR2 SMNVEV (reference sequence). The CDR3 is 14 amino acids.

This clonotype appeared many times. This rearrangement joins TRBV12-3 or TRBV12-4 to TRBJ2-1; 9 bases line up with TRBD1. There are 14 residues in the CDR3. Losses at the gene ends were 1 base for V and 10 bases for J; bases not matched to a gene: 5. The CDR3 sequence: CASSLGGQGYEQFF. CDR3 bases: TGTGCCAGCAGTTTAGGAGGACAGGGGTACGAGCAGTTCTTC.

The CDR3 sequence: CASSRGPLPGYTF. The DNA for the CDR3 is TGTGCCAGCAGCCGGGGCCCGCTCCCAGGCTACACCTTC. The rearrangement uses TRBV6-5 and TRBJ1-2; maybe TRBD1 (5 bases). V gave up 6 bases and J gave up 8 bases, with 16 bases separating them. The V gene's germline CDR1 is MNHEY and CDR2 SVGAGI. This CDR3 has 13 residues.

This clonotype occurred many times. V is TRBV30 and J is TRBJ1-5, with D possibly TRBD1 on 6 matching bases. The germline V and J ends were trimmed by 2 bases and 6 bases, with 11 bases remaining between them. Germline V gene lookup returns CDR1 GTSNPN and CDR2 SVGIG (reference sequence). CDR3 length equals 13 residues. The CDR3 loop reads CAWSIGGLQPQHF. The CDR3 bases are TGTGCCTGGAGTATAGGGGGACTTCAGCCCCAGCATTTT.

The J gene is TRBJ1-3, the V gene TRBV5-4; D may be TRBD1 (5 bases). Germline values: CDR1 SGHNT, CDR2 YYREEE (reference sequence). The CDR3 consists of 13 residues. V dropped 2 bases and J dropped 8 bases, with 11 bases sitting between them. The CDR3 region has the DNA TGTGCCAGCAGCTTTTCCAGGGAGGACACCATATATTTT. Translating gives CASSFSREDTIYF.